In its sample, the clone carrying this T cell receptor (beta chain) was seen once. Its specificity is unknown. The junction had 14 bases not matched to a gene; V was cut back by 5 bases and J by 14 bases. Germline V gives CDR1 MNHEY, CDR2 SMNVEV (reference sequence). The CDR3 has 13 amino acids. How the authors handled the data: ImmunoSEQ output held junction-only sequences without quality scores, so filtering differed. Measured with immunoSEQ multiplex PCR; TCRdb has only the in-frame clones, and not every one. Clone size and V and J calls were adopted from that table, with D and trimming inferred from the DNA. The sample lists some 2.1 million clones; roughly 94% were seen once. This sample was taken from a study of shared clonotypes between healthy human individuals. Study-level results: Non-shared clonotypes had lower generation probabilities than those shared by all four donors.

Cells designated naive CD8 were CD45RO-negative and were positively selected for CCR7, with terminally differentiated effector memory CD45RA+ cells excluded. Healthy HIV-negative adults without recent acute infections or vaccinations served as donors. There were only Caucasian adults among the donors, and all lived in Nashville, Tennessee. This TCR was sampled from a man aged 18 to 35 in good health. The chain links TRBV27 to TRBJ1-2; 7 nucleotides match TRBD1. Sequencing input: naive CD8+ T cells sorted from blood. This chain's CDR3 is CASSLQGDSRFTF. CDR3 bases: TGTGCCAGCAGTCTCCAGGGGGACAGTCGGTTTACCTTC.